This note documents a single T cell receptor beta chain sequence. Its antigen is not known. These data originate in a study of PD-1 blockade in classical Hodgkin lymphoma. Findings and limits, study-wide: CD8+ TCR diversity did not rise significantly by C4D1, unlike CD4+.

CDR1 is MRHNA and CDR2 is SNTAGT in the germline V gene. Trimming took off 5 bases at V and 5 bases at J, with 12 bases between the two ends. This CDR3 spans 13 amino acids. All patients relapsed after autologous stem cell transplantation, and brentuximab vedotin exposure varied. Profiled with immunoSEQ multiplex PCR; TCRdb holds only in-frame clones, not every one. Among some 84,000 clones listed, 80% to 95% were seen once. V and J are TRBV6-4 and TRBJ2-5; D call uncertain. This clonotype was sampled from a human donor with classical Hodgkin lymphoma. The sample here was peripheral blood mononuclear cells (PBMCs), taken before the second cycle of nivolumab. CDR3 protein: CASSQDLGETQYF. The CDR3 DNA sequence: TGTGCCAGCAGTCAGGATTTGGGGGAGACCCAGTACTTC.